Below are 2 T cell receptor beta chains sequenced from a single sample in a study of blood T cell repertoires in COVID-19. Profiling relied on immunoSEQ multiplex PCR, and the TCRdb table lists in-frame clones only, not all of them. The data show roughly 350,000 clones, with around 87% seen just once and less than 11% held by the top ten. The specimen sequenced was peripheral blood. These receptor sequences come from a woman aged 30 to 39 with COVID-19, enrolled during active disease.

Only one count was recorded for this clone. This chain connects TRBV10-1 to TRBJ2-1; TRBD1 agrees at 9 bases. CDR1 is WNHNN and CDR2 is SYGVQD in the germline V gene (reference sequence). This CDR3 contains 14 residues. The V gene end was trimmed by 6 bases and the J gene end by 2 bases; junction bases not matched to a gene: 2. For the CDR3, the DNA is TGCGCCAGCAGCCGGGACAGGGCCTACAATGAGCAGTTCTTC. Protein: CASSRDRAYNEQFF.

Note on this clone: This sample also contains other DNA sequences that code for the same CDR3. V is TRBV7-3 and J is TRBJ2-1; 8 bases align to TRBD2. The CDR3 contains 15 residues. The germline gives CDR1 SGHTA, CDR2 FQGTGA. The V and J ends lost 3 bases and 0 bases, in that order; junction bases with no gene match: 1. CDR3 DNA: TGTGCCAGCAGCTTGACTAGCGCCTCCTACAATGAGCAGTTCTTC. It is translated as CASSLTSASYNEQFF.